The following is a TCR beta chain sequence with its context. The sample belongs to a study of blood T cells in healthy people across ages. Together with a sample-barcoded 5' primer, a J-beta primer mix was included in a second PCR lasting about 6 to 11 cycles. Sequencing recovered at least 2.5 million CDR3-containing paired-end reads from each sample. TCRdb re-derived calls from the 5' RACE reads in MiXCR, one entry per CDR3 protein. Seen here are about 970,000 distinct CDR3 sequences, about 53% observed once, and the top ten hold 20% to 25%. What was sequenced was blood. The TCR was taken from a woman aged 60-70 years in good health.

CDR3: CASSQGLGTGAYGYTF. The CDR3 bases are TGCGCCAGCAGCCAGGGATTGGGGACAGGGGCCTATGGCTACACCTTC. The chain recombines TRBV4-1 with TRBJ1-2; 10 positions match TRBD1. The V and J ends lost 3 bases and 4 bases, in that order; junction bases with no gene match: 8. Germline CDR1 reads MGHRA; CDR2 reads YSYEKL. This CDR3 has 16 residues.